This T cell receptor beta chain was found in a study of cytomegalovirus exposure and HLA in healthy donors. Study-wide context: Per a later analysis, the approximately 690 first-cohort and 95 to 150 validation repertoires shared one platform. Whole-study findings and limits: Among TCR sequences, most were rare, though some public TCRs appeared in many donors. Clusters of TCRs from the first cohort tended to co-occur in the 95 to 150 validation repertoires (as a later analysis found). The investigators catalogued some 150 TCR beta chains as cytomegalovirus-associated.

Sequencing was performed with immunoSEQ multiplex PCR; in TCRdb, only in-frame clones are kept and a portion is missing. Of roughly 150,000 clones in the sample, 70% to 90% were seen once. Per germline, CDR1 SGHAT and CDR2 FQNNGV. The CDR3 runs to 16 residues. Between the trimmed V and J ends, which lost 4 bases and 2 bases, there was a span of 17 bases. Concerning this clone itself: Its matching antigen is unknown.

The sequence came from a young man in good health and CMV-seronegative. The sequencing input was PBMCs. The chain couples TRBV11-2 to TRBJ1-1; D possibly corresponds to TRBD1 (6 bases). CDR3 amino acids: CASSSLPKGGNTEAFF. DNA of the CDR3: TGTGCCAGCAGCTCCCTCCCGAAAGGGGGTAACACTGAAGCTTTCTTT.